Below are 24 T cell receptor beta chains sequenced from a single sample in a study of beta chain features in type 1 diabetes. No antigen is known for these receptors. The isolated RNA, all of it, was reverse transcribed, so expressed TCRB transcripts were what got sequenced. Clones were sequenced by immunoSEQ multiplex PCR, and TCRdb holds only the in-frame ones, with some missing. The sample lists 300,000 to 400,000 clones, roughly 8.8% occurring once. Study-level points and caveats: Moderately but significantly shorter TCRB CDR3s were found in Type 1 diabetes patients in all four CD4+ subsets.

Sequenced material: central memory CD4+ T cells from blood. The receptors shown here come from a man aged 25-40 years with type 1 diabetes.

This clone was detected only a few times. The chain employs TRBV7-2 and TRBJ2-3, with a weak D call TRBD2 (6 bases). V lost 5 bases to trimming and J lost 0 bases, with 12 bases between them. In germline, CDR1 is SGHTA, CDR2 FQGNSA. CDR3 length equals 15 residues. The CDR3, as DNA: TGTGCCAGCAGCAAGGACTACCTTAGCACAGATACGCAGTATTTT. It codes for CASSKDYLSTDTQYF. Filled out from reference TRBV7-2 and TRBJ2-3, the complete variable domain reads GAGVSQSPSNKVTEKGKDVELRCDPISGHTALYWYRQSLGQGLEFLIYFQGNSAPDKSGLPSDRFSAERTGGSVSTLTIQRTQQEDSAVYLCASSKDYLSTDTQYFGPGTRLTVL.

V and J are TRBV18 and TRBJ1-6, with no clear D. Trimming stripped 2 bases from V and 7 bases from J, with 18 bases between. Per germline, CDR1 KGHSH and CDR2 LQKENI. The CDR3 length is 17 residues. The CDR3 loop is CASSPEGPTAGNSPLHF. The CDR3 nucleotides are TGTGCCAGCTCACCAGAGGGCCCTACAGCCGGGAATTCACCCCTCCACTTT.

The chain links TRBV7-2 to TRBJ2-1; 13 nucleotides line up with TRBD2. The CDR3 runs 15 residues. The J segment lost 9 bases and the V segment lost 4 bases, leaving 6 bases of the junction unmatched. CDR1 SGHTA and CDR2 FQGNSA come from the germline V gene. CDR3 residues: CASSSTSGGATEQFF. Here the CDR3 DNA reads TGTGCCAGCAGCTCTACTAGCGGGGGGGCCACTGAGCAGTTCTTC.

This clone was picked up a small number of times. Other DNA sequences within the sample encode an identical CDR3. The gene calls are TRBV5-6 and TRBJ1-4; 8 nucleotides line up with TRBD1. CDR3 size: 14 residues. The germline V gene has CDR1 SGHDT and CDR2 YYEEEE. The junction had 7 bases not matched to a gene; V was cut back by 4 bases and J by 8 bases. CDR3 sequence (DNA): TGTGCCAGCAGCCTTGGACAGGGTAGCGAAAAACTGTTTTTT. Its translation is CASSLGQGSEKLFF. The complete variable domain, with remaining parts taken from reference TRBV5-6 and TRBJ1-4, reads DAGVTQSPTHLIKTRGQQVTLRCSPKSGHDTVSWYQQALGQGPQFIFQYYEEEERQRGNFPDRFSGHQFPNYSSELNVNALLLGDSALYLCASSLGQGSEKLFFGSGTQLSVL.

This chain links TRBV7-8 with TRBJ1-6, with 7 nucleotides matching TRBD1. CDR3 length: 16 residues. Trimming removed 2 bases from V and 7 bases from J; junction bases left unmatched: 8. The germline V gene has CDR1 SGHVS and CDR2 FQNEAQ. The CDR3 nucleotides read TGTGCCAGCAGCTTATCTACAGGGGCAGGGAATTCACCCCTCCACTTT. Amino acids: CASSLSTGAGNSPLHF.

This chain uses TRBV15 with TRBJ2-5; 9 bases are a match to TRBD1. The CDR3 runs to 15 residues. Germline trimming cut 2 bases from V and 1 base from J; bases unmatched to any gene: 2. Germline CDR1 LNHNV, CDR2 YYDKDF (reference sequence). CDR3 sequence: CATSRQTGGQETQYF. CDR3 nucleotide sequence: TGTGCCACCAGCAGACAGACAGGGGGCCAAGAGACCCAGTACTTC.

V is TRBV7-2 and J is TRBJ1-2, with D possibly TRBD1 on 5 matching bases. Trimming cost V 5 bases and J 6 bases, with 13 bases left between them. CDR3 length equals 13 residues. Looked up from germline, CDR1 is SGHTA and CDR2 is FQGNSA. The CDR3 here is CASSTYQGNGYTF. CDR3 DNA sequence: TGTGCCAGCAGCACATACCAGGGTAATGGCTACACCTTC.

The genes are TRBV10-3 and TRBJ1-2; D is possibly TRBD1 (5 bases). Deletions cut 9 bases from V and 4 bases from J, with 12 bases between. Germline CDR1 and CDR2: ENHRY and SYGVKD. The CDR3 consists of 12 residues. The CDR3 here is CAISTDSYGYTF. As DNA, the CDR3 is TGTGCCATTTCGACAGACTCCTATGGCTACACCTTC.

The CDR3 loop reads CASSRAGFGQETQYF. The CDR3 nucleotides read TGCGCCAGCAGCCGGGCGGGGTTTGGTCAAGAGACCCAGTACTTC. J is TRBJ2-5 and V is TRBV4-3, with a weak D call TRBD2 (6 bases). V lost 4 bases, J lost 2 bases, and 14 bases lay in between. The CDR3 runs 15 residues. CDR1 LGHNA and CDR2 YSLEER come from the germline V gene.

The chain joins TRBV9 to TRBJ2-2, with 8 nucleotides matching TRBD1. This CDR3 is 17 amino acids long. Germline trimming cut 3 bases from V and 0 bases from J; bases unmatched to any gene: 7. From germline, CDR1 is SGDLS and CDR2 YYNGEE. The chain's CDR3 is CASSATGQAANTGELFF. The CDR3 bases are TGTGCCAGCAGCGCCACGGGACAGGCTGCGAACACCGGGGAGCTGTTTTTT. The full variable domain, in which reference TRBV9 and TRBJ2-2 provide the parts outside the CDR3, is DSGVTQTPKHLITATGQRVTLRCSPRSGDLSVYWYQQSLDQGLQFLIQYYNGEERAKGNILERFSAQQFPDLHSELNLSSLELGDSALYFCASSATGQAANTGELFFGEGSRLTVL.

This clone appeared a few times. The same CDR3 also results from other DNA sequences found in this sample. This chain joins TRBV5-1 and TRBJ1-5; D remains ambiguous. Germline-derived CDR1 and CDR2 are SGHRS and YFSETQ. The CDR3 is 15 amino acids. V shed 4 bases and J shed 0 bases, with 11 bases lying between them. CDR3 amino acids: CASSLGSDSNQPQHF. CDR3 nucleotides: TGCGCCAGCAGCCTCGGGTCGGATAGCAATCAGCCCCAGCATTTT.

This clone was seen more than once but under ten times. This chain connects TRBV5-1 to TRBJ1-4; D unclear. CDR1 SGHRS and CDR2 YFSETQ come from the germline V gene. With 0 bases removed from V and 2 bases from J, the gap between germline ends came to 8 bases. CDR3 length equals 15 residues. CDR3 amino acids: CASSLVASTNEKLFF. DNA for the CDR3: TGCGCCAGCAGCTTGGTTGCCAGCACTAATGAAAAACTGTTTTTT.

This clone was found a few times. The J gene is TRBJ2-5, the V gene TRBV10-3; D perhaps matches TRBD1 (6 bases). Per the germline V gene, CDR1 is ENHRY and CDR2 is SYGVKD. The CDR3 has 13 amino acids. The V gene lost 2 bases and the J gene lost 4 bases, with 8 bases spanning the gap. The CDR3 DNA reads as TGTGCCATCAGTGAGATCAGGGGAGAGACCCAGTACTTC. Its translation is CAISEIRGETQYF.

Here the CDR3 reads CASGERQGPNYGYTF. In DNA form, the CDR3 reads TGTGCCAGCGGGGAAAGACAGGGCCCTAACTATGGCTACACCTTC. The V and J genes are TRBV2 and TRBJ1-2; 7 bases line up with TRBD1. The V gene end was trimmed by 8 bases and the J gene end by 0 bases; junction bases not matched to a gene: 9. The germline V gene encodes CDR1 SNHLY and CDR2 FYNNEI. The CDR3 sequence is 15 residues long. Full variable domain (missing parts from reference TRBV2 and TRBJ1-2): EPEVTQTPSHQVTQMGQEVILRCVPISNHLYFYWYRQILGQKVEFLVSFYNNEISEKSEIFDDQFSVERPDGSNFTLKIRSTKLEDSAMYFCASGERQGPNYGYTFGSGTRLTVV.

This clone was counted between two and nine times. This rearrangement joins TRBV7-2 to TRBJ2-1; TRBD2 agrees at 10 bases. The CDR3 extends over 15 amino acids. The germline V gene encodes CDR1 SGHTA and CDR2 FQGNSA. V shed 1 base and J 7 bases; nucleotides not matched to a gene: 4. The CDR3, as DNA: TGTGCCAGCAGCTTAGAAGCGGGGGGGCATAATGAGCAGTTCTTC. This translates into CASSLEAGGHNEQFF.

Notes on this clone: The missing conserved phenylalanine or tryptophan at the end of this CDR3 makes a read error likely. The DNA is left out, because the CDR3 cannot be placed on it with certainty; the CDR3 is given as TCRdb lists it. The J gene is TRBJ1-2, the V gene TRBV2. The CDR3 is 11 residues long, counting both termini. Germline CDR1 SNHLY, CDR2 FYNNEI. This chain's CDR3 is CASSEALRSPI.

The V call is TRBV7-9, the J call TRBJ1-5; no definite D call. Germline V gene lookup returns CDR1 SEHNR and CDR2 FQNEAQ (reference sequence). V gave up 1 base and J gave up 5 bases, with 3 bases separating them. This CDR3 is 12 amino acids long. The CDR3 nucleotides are TGTGCCAGCAGCTTAGAAGATCAGCCCCAGCATTTT. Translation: CASSLEDQPQHF.

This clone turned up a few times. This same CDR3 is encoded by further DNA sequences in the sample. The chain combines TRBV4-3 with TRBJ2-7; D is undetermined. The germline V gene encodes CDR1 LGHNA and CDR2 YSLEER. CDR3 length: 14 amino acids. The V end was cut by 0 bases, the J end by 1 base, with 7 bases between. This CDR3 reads CASSQEAGSYEQYF. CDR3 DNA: TGCGCCAGCAGCCAAGAGGCCGGATCCTACGAGCAGTACTTC.

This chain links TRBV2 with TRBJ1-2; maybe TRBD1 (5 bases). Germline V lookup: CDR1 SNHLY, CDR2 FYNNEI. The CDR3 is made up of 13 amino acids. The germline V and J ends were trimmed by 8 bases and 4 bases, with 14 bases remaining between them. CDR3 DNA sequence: TGTGCCAGCCGACCGACAGCATTCTATGGCTACACCTTC. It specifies CASRPTAFYGYTF. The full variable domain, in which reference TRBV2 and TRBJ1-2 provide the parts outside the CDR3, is EPEVTQTPSHQVTQMGQEVILRCVPISNHLYFYWYRQILGQKVEFLVSFYNNEISEKSEIFDDQFSVERPDGSNFTLKIRSTKLEDSAMYFCASRPTAFYGYTFGSGTRLTVV.

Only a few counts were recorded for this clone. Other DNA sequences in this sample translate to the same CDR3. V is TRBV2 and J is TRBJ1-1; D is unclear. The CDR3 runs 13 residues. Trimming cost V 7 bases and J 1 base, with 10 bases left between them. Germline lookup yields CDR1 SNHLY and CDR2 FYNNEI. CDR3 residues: CASTPDTNTEAFF. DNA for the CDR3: TGTGCCAGCACCCCCGACACGAACACTGAAGCTTTCTTT.

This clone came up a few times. The CDR3 DNA reads as TGTGCCAGCAGCCGAATACAGGGCGGGAAAAACACCGGGGAGCTGTTTTTT. This gives the protein CASSRIQGGKNTGELFF. The chain recombines TRBV5-4 with TRBJ2-2; perhaps D is TRBD1 or TRBD2 (6 bases each). CDR1 is SGHNT and CDR2 is YYREEE in the germline V gene (reference sequence). Trimming took off 4 bases at V and 2 bases at J, with 18 bases between the two ends. This CDR3 spans 17 amino acids.

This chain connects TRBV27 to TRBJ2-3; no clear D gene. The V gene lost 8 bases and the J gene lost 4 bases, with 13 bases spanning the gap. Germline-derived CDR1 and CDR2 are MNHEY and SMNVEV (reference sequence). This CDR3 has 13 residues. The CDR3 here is CASLFLGSDTQYF. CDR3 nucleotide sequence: TGTGCCAGCCTTTTTTTGGGGTCAGATACGCAGTATTTT.

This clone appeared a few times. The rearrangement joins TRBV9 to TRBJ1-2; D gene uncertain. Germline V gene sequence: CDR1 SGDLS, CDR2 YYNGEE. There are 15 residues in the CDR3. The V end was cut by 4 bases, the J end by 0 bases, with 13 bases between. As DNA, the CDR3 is TGTGCCAGCAGCCCGCGATTAGACACTAACTATGGCTACACCTTC. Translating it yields CASSPRLDTNYGYTF. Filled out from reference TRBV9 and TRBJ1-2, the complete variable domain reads DSGVTQTPKHLITATGQRVTLRCSPRSGDLSVYWYQQSLDQGLQFLIQYYNGEERAKGNILERFSAQQFPDLHSELNLSSLELGDSALYFCASSPRLDTNYGYTFGSGTRLTVV.

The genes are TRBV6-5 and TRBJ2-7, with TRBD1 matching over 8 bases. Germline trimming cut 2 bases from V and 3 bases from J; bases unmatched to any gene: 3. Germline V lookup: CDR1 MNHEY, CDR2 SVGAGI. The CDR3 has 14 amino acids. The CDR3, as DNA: TGTGCCAGCAGTTACCGGGACAGGAACTACGAGCAGTACTTC. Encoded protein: CASSYRDRNYEQYF.